The 4 T cell receptor beta chains below were found in one sample sequenced in a study of Graves' ophthalmopathy and Graves' hyperthyroidism. Using RNA transcripts, the TCR beta CDR3 regions were amplified. First-round RT-PCR with HTBI primers preceded a second-round multiplex PCR. TCRdb used MiXCR to reprocess the multiplex PCR reads, holding one entry per CDR3 protein. The sample gives 340,000 or so distinct CDR3 sequences, around a sixth of which show up once; 9% to 15% is in the top ten. Sequencing used peripheral blood. These receptors were obtained from an adult man with Graves' ophthalmopathy.

The sample holds many counts of this clonotype. V and J are TRBV3-1 and TRBJ2-7, with TRBD1 as a possible D gene (6 bases). The CDR3 has 16 amino acids. Trimming took off 6 bases at V and 2 bases at J, with 20 bases between the two ends. Germline V gene sequence: CDR1 LGHDT, CDR2 YNNKEL (reference sequence). The CDR3 is CASSKQGGLTTYEQYF. The CDR3 DNA is TGTGCCAGCAGTAAACAAGGGGGTCTTACTACCTACGAGCAGTACTTC.

Turning to this clonotype: A much larger clone differs from this one at a single base, so this may be a read error. The chain uses TRBV24-1 and TRBJ1-3; no firm D call. Trimming cost V 3 bases and J 3 bases, with 11 bases left between them. Germline CDR1 reads KGHDR; CDR2 reads SFDVKD. This CDR3 contains 15 residues. The chain's CDR3 is CATSDAKDIGNTIYF. CDR3 DNA sequence: TGTGCCACCAGTGATGCAAAGGATATTGGAAACACCATATATTTT.

J is TRBJ2-2 and V is TRBV6-1, with D perhaps TRBD1 (6 bases). V was shortened by 5 bases and J by 5 bases, with 15 bases between the two germline ends. Germline V gives CDR1 MNHNS, CDR2 SASEGT. The CDR3 is made up of 15 amino acids. The DNA for the CDR3 is TGTGCCAGCAGTCTGACAGGCGGCGAAACCGGGGAGCTGTTTTTT. Translated, it gives CASSLTGGETGELFF.

This clonotype showed up many times. V is TRBV15 and J is TRBJ2-4, with D perhaps TRBD1 or TRBD2 (6 bases each). From germline, CDR1 is LNHNV and CDR2 YYDKDF (reference sequence). Deletions cut 7 bases from V and 2 bases from J, with 27 bases between. The CDR3 loop spans 19 amino acids. CDR3 DNA: TGTGCCACCATTTCTTTACGGGGGCGCGAAGAGCCCCCCAAAAACATTCAGTACTTC. Translating gives CATISLRGREEPPKNIQYF.